This T cell receptor (beta chain) comes out of a study of TIL therapy for anti-PD-1-resistant metastatic lung cancer. Study overall: Median patient age was approximately 58, ranging 38-75 years.

The CDR3 runs to 14 residues. Germline lookup yields CDR1 SGHTA and CDR2 FQGNSA. Trimming cost V 1 base and J 10 bases, with 11 bases left between them. The libraries were made with immunoSEQ v3. Sequenced by immunoSEQ multiplex PCR; TCRdb stores in-frame clones only, minus some. Among about 44,000 clones listed, 79% were seen once. Time point described: pre-treatment sample, taken before nivolumab and TIL therapy. J is TRBJ1-6 and V is TRBV7-2, with a tentative D call TRBD1 (5 bases). The clonotype comes from a man in his 70s with non-small cell lung cancer. The material sequenced was blood, taken at baseline. CDR3 sequence: CASSLVTAGSPLHF. As DNA, the CDR3 is TGTGCCAGCAGCTTAGTGACGGCAGGGTCACCCCTCCACTTT.